This T cell receptor beta chain stems from a study of control samples from healthy donors and cancer patients. The data were produced by immunoSEQ multiplex PCR, yet TCRdb's version contains in-frame clones alone and is incomplete. This table holds about 230,000 clones, over 75% found once. The ends lost 0 bases at V and 8 bases at J; junction bases unmatched: 2. The CDR3 spans 13 residues. Germline CDR1 MNHEY, CDR2 SVGAGI. This chain uses TRBV6-5 with TRBJ2-3, with 7 positions matching TRBD2. The receptor's source is a woman aged 55-70 years with lung cancer. The sample was PBMCs. The CDR3 coding sequence is TGTGCCAGCAGTTACTCGAGGGAGGGTACGCAGTATTTT. It encodes CASSYSREGTQYF.